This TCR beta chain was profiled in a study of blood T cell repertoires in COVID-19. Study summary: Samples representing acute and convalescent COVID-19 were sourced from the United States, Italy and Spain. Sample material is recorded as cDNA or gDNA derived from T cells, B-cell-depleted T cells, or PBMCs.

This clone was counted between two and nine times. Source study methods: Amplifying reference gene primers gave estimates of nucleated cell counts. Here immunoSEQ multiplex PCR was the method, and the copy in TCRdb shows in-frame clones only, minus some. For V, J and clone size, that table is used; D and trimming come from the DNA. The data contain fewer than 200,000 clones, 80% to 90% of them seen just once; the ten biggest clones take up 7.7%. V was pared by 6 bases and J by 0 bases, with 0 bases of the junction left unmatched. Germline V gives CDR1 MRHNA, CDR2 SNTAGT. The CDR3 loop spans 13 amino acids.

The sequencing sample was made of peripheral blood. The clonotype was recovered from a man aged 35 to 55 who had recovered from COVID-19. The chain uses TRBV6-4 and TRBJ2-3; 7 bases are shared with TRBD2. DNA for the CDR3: TGTGCCAGCAGCGGGGGGAGCACAGATACGCAGTATTTT. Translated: CASSGGSTDTQYF.